A selection of T cell receptor beta chains follows, all from one sample in a study of T cells in Graves' hyperthyroidism and ophthalmopathy. TCRdb analysed the multiplex PCR reads with MiXCR anew, one entry per CDR3 protein. The table records some 700,000 distinct CDR3 sequences, roughly 17% of them present only once. Sequencing was done on a sample of blood. Receptor source: a man aged 45 to 65 with Graves' hyperthyroidism. CDR3s include the opening cysteine and the closing phenylalanine or tryptophan. Each record gives: V gene, D gene, CDR3 protein. A D gene is named only where the DNA matches it firmly.

TRBV6-1 TRBD1 CASSPGDRGSNDRYF
TRBV6-5 - CASSYSRGDTEAFF
TRBV7-8 - CASSLAQREREKLFF
TRBV20-1 - CSAPTGVKDTQYF
TRBV19 - CASSIGGGDTQYF
TRBV6-1 - CASSSPGAVSYEQYF
TRBV6-2/TRBV6-3 TRBD2 CASSRSPGLQETQYF
TRBV3-1 TRBD2 CASSQAGGRSNEQFF
TRBV11-2 - CASSLDLGAGFDIQYF
TRBV7-2 - CASSSVSLVETQYF